What follows describes a single TCR beta chain. The antigen is unknown. At one end, the junction sequence differs from germline, possibly due to a read error. This specimen belongs to a study of graft-versus-host responses after intestinal transplantation. Study as a whole: Each patient got anti-thymocyte globulin induction, then tacrolimus and steroids for around three years.

Study findings and constraints: An association linked early post-transplant HvG declines with peak circulating GvH clone levels.

Generated by immunoSEQ multiplex PCR, the TCRdb table keeps only in-frame clones and is missing some. The table lists tens of thousands of clones, about 90% of them singletons. Here the sequenced sample was unstimulated CD8+ T cells sorted from spleen or lymph node cells, taken before intestinal transplant. The TCR originated in a human donor who received an intestinal transplant.

The CDR3 here is CASSASGDRGSF. The CDR3 DNA reads as TGTGCCAGCAGCGCTAGTGGGGACAGGGGTTCCTTC. V and J are TRBV9 and TRBJ1-2; 10 nucleotides match TRBD1. The length of the CDR3 is 12 residues. CDR1 is SGDLS, CDR2 YYNGEE, per germline.